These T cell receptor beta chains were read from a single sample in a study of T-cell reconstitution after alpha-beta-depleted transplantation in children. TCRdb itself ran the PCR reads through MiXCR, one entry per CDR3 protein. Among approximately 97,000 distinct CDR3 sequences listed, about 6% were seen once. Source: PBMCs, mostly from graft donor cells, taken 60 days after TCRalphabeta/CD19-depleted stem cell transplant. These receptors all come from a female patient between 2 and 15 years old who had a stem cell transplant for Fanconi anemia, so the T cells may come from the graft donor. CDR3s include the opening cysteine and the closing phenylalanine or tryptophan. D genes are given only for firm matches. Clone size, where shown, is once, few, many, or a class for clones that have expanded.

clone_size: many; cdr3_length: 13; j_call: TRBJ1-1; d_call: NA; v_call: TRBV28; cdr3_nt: TGTGCCAGCAGTTTAGGGTGGCGGACGCAAGCTTTCTTT; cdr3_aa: CASSLGWRTQAFF
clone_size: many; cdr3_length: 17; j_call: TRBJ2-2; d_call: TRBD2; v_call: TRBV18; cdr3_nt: TGTGCCAGCTCACCTAGACTAGCGGGGGTTCACGCCGGGGAGCTGTTTTTT; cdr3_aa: CASSPRLAGVHAGELFF
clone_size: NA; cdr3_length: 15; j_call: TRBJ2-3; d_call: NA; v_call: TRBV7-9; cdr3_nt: TGTGCCAGCAGCTGGGCGGGGACTAGCACAGATACGCAGTATTTT; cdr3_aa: CASSWAGTSTDTQYF
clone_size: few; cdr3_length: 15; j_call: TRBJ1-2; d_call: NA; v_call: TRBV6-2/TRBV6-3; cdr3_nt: TGTGCCAGCACTGCCCCCGGGACGGTAAACTATGGCTACACCTTC; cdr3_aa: CASTAPGTVNYGYTF
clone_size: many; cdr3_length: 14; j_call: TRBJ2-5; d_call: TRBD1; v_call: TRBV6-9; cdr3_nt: TGTGCCAGCAGTAGAGACAGGGCGTGGGAGACCCAGTACTTC; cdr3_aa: CASSRDRAWETQYF
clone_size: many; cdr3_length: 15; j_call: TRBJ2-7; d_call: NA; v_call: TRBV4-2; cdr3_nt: TGTGCCAGCAGCCACCTTAGCGGTCCTGCTTACGAGCAGTACTTC; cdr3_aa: CASSHLSGPAYEQYF
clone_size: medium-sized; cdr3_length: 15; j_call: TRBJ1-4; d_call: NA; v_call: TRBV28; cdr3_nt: TGTGCCAGCAGTTTAACGGGGTCAACTAATGAAAAACTGTTTTTT; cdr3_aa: CASSLTGSTNEKLFF
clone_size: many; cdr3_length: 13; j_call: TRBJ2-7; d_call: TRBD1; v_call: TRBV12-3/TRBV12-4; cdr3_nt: TGTGCCAGTCGACAGGGCATAACCTACGAGCAGTACTTC; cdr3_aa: CASRQGITYEQYF
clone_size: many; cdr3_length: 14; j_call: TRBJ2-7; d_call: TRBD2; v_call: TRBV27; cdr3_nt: TGTGCCAGCAGAATCCTAGCGGCCACTTACGAGCAGTACTTC; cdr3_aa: CASRILAATYEQYF
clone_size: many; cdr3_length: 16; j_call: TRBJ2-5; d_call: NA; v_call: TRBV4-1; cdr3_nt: TGCGCCAGCAGCACCTACGTACAGGGTCCTGGAGAGACCCAGTACTTC; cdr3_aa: CASSTYVQGPGETQYF
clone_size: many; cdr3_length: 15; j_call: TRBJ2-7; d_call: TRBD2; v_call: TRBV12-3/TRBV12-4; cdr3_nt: TGTGCCAGCAGTTTTGGGGAGGGTGGGGTCTACGAGCAGTACTTC; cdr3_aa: CASSFGEGGVYEQYF
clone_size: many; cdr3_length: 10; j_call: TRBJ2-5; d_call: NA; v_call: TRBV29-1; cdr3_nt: TGCAGCGTTGAGGGGGAGACCCAGTACTTC; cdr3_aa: CSVEGETQYF
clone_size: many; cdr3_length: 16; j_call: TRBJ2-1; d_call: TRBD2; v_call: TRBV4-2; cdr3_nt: TGTGCCAGCAGCCAAGATAGAGCGCTAGCGGGGAGAGAGCAGTTCTTC; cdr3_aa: CASSQDRALAGREQFF
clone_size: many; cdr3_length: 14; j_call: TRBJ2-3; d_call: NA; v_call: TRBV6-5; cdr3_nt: TGTGCCAGCAGTTACGACACCTACACAGATACGCAGTATTTT; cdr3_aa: CASSYDTYTDTQYF
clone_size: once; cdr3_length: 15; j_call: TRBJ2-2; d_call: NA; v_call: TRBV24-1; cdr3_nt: TGTGCCACCAGTGATTTCGGGACACTCACCGGGGAGCTGTTTTTT; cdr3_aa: CATSDFGTLTGELFF
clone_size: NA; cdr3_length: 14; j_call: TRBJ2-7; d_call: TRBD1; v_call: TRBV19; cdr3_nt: TGTGCCAGTAGTATGACAGGGCCGGGCAACGAGCAGTACTTC; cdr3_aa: CASSMTGPGNEQYF
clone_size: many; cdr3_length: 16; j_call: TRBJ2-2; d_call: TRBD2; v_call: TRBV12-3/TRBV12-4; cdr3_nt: TGTGCCAGCAGTTTTAAACTAGCGGGAAGAACCGGGGAGCTGTTTTTT; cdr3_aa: CASSFKLAGRTGELFF
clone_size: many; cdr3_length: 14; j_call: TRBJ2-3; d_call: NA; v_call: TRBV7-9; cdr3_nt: TGTGCCAGCAGCCTATTTACCCCTCCAGATACGCAGTATTTT; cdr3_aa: CASSLFTPPDTQYF
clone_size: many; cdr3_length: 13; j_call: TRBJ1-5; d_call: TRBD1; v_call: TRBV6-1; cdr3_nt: TGTGCCAGCAGCTGGCAGGGGGATCAGCCCCAGCATTTT; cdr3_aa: CASSWQGDQPQHF
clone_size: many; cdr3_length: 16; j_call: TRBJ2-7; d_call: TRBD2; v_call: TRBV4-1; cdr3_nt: TGCGCCAGCAGCCAAGACTCGGGACTAGCGGGAATTGTGCAGTACTTC; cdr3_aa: CASSQDSGLAGIVQYF
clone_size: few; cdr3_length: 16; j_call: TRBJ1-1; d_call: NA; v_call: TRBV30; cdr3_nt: TGTGCCTGGAGCGCCTACAGGGTACCAAGTGTGAGTGAAGCTTTCTTT; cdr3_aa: CAWSAYRVPSVSEAFF
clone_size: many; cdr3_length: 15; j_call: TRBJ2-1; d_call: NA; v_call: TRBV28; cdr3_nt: TGTGCCAGCAGTCTACTCCAGGATCCATACAATGAGCAGTTCTTC; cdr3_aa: CASSLLQDPYNEQFF
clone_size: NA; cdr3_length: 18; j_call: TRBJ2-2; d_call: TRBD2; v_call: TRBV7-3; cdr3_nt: TGTGCCAGCAGCTCCCCGGGACTAGCGGGGACGAACACCGGGGAGCTGTTTTTT; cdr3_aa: CASSSPGLAGTNTGELFF
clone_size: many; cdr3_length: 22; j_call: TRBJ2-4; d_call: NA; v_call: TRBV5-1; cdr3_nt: TGCGCCAGCAGCTTGGAGGGAAGCCGGGACGCTCATCACCGAGGGGCCAAAAACATTCAGTACTTC; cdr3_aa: CASSLEGSRDAHHRGAKNIQYF
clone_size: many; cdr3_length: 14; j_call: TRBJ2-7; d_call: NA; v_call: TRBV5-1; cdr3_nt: TGCGCCAGCAGCTCCGGGACGGGATCCTACGAGCAGTACTTC; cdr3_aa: CASSSGTGSYEQYF
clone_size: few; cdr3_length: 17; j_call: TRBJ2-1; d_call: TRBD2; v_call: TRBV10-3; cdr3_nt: TGTGCCATCAGTGAGTCGGGGACTAGCGGGAGGGACAATGAGCAGTTCTTC; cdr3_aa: CAISESGTSGRDNEQFF
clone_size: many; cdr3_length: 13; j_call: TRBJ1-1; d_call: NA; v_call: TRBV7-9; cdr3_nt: TGTGCCAGCAGCTTCATCAGGGGCACTGAAGCTTTCTTT; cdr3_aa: CASSFIRGTEAFF
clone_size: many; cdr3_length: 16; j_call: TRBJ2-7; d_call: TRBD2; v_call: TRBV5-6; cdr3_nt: TGTGCCAGCAGCGACTTGACTAGCCTTGCGTTGGCCGAGCAGTACTTC; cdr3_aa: CASSDLTSLALAEQYF